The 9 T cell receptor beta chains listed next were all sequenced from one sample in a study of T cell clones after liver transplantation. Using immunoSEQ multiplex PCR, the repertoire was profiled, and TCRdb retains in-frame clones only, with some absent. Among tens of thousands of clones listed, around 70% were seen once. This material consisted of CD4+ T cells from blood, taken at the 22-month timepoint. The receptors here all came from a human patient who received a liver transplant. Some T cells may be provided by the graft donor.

The CDR3: CASRAGGPSEQYF. The DNA of the CDR3 is TGCGCCAGCCGGGCGGGGGGGCCGAGCGAGCAGTACTTC. The chain employs TRBV10-2 and TRBJ2-7; 9 positions match TRBD2. Trimming took 8 bases from V and 6 from J; bases not matched to a gene: 8. The CDR3 extends over 13 amino acids. CDR1 WSHSY and CDR2 SAAADI come from the germline V gene.

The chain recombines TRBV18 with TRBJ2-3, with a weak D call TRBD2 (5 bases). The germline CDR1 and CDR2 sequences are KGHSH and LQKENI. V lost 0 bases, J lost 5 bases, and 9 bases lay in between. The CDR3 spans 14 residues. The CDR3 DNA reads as TGTGCCAGCTCACCACCGATCGGGGTAGATACGCAGTATTTT. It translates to CASSPPIGVDTQYF.

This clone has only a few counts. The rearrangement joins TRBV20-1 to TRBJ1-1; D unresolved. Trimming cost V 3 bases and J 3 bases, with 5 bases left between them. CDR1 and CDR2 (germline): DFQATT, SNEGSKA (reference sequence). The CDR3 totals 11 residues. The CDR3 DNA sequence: TGCAGTGCTAGTCTTCACACTGAAGCTTTCTTT. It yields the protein CSASLHTEAFF.

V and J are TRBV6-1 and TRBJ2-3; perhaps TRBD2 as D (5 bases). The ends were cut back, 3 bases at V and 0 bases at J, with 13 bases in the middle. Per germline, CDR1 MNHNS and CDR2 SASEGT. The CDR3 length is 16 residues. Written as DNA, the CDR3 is TGTGCCAGCAGTGAGAAGAGGCTAGCTAGCACAGATACGCAGTATTTT. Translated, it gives CASSEKRLASTDTQYF.

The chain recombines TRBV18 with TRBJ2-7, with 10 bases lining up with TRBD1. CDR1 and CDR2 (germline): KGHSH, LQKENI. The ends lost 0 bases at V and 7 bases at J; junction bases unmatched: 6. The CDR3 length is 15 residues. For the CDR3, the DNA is TGTGCCAGCTCACCACCTTCGACAGGGGGCAGGGAGCAGTACTTC. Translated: CASSPPSTGGREQYF.

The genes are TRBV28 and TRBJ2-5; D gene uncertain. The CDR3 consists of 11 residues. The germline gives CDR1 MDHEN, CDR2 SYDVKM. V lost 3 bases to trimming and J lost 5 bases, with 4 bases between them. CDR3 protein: CASSFTETQYF. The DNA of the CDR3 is TGTGCCAGCAGTTTTACGGAGACCCAGTACTTC.

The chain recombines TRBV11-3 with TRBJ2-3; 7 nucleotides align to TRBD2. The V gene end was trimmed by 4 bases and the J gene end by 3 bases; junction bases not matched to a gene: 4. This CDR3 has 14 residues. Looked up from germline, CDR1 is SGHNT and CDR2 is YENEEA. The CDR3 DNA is TGTGCCAGCAGCTCTGCGGGAGAAACAGATACGCAGTATTTT. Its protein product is CASSSAGETDTQYF.

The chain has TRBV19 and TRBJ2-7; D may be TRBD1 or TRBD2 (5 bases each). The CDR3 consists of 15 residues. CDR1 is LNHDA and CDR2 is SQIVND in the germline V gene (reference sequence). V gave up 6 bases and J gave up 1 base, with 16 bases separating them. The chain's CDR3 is CASSRSPGRSYEQYF. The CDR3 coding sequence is TGTGCCAGTAGCCGATCACCGGGACGGTCCTACGAGCAGTACTTC.

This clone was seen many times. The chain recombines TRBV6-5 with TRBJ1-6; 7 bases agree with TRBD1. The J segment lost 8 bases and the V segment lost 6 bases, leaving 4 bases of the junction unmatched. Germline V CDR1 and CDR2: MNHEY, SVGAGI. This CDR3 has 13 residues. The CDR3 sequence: CASRTGSDSPLHF. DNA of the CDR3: TGTGCCAGCAGGACAGGGAGTGATTCACCCCTCCACTTT.